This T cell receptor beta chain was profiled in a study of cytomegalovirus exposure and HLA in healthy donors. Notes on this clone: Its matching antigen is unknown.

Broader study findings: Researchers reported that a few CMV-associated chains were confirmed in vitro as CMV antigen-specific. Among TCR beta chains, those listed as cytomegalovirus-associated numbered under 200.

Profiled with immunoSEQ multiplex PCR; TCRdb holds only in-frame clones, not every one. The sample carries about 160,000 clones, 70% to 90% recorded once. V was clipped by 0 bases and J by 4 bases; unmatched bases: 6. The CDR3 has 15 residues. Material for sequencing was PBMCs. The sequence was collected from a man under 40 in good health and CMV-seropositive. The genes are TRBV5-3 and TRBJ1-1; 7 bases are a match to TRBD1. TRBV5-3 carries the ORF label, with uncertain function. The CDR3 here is CARSLAGGRRTEAFF. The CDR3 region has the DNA TGTGCCAGAAGCTTGGCAGGGGGAAGGCGCACTGAAGCTTTCTTT.